This paragraph covers one TCR beta chain sequence. V was clipped by 2 bases and J by 4 bases, with 8 bases between them. Germline loops: CDR1 MNHEY, CDR2 SVGAGI. This CDR3 has 13 residues. Unique molecular identifiers were present on the cDNA, which also gained a universal primer site by template switching. In TCRdb, the 5' RACE reads were re-called with MiXCR into one record per CDR3 protein. The data hold roughly 770,000 distinct CDR3 sequences, with 18% observed a single time. This entry comes from a study of identical twins. The same sample was also used in a study of T cells expressing NK-cell markers. Turning to that study: These clonotypes, the leaders elsewhere, also led the CD3+CD56-NKG2C+ fraction in several donors.

The sequenced sample was PBMCs. The receptor comes from a woman under 30 in good health. The gene calls are TRBV6-5 and TRBJ1-1, with no clear D. The DNA of the CDR3 is TGTGCCAGCAGTTACGGCTTGGTCACTGAAGCTTTCTTT. This gives the protein CASSYGLVTEAFF.